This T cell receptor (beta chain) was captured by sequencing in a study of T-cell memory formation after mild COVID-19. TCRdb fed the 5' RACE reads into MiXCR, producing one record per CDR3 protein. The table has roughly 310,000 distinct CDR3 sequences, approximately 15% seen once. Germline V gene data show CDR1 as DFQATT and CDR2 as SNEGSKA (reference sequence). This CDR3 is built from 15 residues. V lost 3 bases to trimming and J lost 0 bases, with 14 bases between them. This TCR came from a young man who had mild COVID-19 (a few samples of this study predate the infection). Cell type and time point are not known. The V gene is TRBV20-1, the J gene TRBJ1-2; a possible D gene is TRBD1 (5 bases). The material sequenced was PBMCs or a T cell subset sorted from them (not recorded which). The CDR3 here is CSASLTASANYGYTF. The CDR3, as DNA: TGCAGTGCTAGTCTGACAGCCTCAGCTAACTATGGCTACACCTTC.